This T cell receptor beta chain was retrieved from a study of T cell repertoires in cytomegalovirus infection. Ten or more counts support this clonotype. No antigen is known for it. A single record per CDR3 protein comes from TCRdb applying MiXCR to the reads. The profile shows under 95,000 distinct CDR3 sequences, approximately 43% of them singletons. Study-wide results and limits: HLA-C-restricted TCR beta clonotypes specific for CMV led the ex vivo response.

Germline V CDR1 and CDR2: SGHTA, FQGNSA. There are 14 residues in the CDR3. With 6 bases clipped from V and 3 bases from J, the junction kept 6 bases outside the gene matches. The rearrangement joins TRBV7-2 to TRBJ2-7; 9 bases are shared with TRBD1. This TCR was sampled from a human donor in good health (CMV status not recorded). Some clones in this sample may be carry-over from other donors' samples. The sample here was CD8+ T cells from cultured PBMCs, taken from culture after CMV antigen stimulation. The CDR3 nucleotides are TGTGCCAGCAGACGACAGGGGGACTACTACGAGCAGTACTTC. This encodes CASRRQGDYYEQYF. The whole variable domain, remainder taken from reference TRBV7-2 and TRBJ2-7, is GAGVSQSPSNKVTEKGKDVELRCDPISGHTALYWYRQSLGQGLEFLIYFQGNSAPDKSGLPSDRFSAERTGGSVSTLTIQRTQQEDSAVYLCASRRQGDYYEQYFGPGTRLTVT.